The T cell receptor (beta chain) described here comes from a study of T-cell reconstitution after alpha-beta-depleted transplantation in children. The sample holds many counts of this clonotype. Germline V gives CDR1 DFQATT, CDR2 SNEGSKA (reference sequence). Trimming pared 2 bases from V and 3 bases from J, leaving 14 bases between. This CDR3 spans 14 amino acids. Preparing the TCRbeta library involved the use of unique molecular identifiers. TCRdb analysed the PCR reads with MiXCR anew, one entry per CDR3 protein. Of hundreds of thousands of distinct CDR3 sequences listed, approximately 15% were seen once; the top ten hold 1.1%.

This chain links TRBV20-1 with TRBJ2-7; D tentatively reads TRBD1 or TRBD2 (5 bases each). The clonotype originates from a human donor who donated a stem cell graft to a child with acute myeloid leukemia. The sample was PBMCs from the stem cell graft donor, taken from the stem cell graft. CDR3 sequence (DNA): TGCAGTGCTAGAAGTCTGCAGGGAGACTACGAGCAGTACTTC. It encodes CSARSLQGDYEQYF.